This T cell receptor (beta chain) appears in the sequencing data of a study of blood T cells in healthy people across ages. Alongside a J-beta primer mix, a sample-barcoded 5' primer served in a second PCR lasting 7 to 11 cycles. MiXCR, applied by TCRdb to the 5' RACE reads, yields one record per CDR3 protein. The repertoire holds hundreds of thousands of distinct CDR3 sequences, with roughly 25% as singletons. The CDR3 is made up of 15 amino acids. Germline V CDR1 and CDR2: SGHTA, FQGTGA. Comments on this clonotype: Sequence at one end of the junction differs from germline and may be a read error.

These records were also assigned to another study, of T cells of mothers and their children. That publication notes: A handful of children, together with their three healthy Caucasian mothers, made up the donors.

The sequence was collected from a boy between 10 and 17 years old in good health. The sequenced sample was blood. The chain links TRBV7-3 to TRBJ2-1; 10 bases are shared with TRBD2. CDR3 bases: TGTGCCAGCAGCATGCCAGCGGGGGGGCAGAATGAGAAGTTCTTC. This sequence encodes CASSMPAGGQNEKFF.